These 21 T cell receptor beta chains were sequenced from one sample in a study of T cell responses to AZD1222 COVID-19 vaccine. Produced via immunoSEQ multiplex PCR; TCRdb's table is partial and in-frame only. Counted here are about 190,000 clones, around 93% occurring once; the ten biggest clones make up roughly 9.8%. This specimen was peripheral blood, taken on day 0 of AZD1222 vaccination. The receptors originated from an adult in good health.

V gene TRBV28 combines with J gene TRBJ2-1; the match to TRBD1 covers 7 bases. The ends lost 6 bases at V and 9 bases at J; junction bases unmatched: 5. Looked up from germline, CDR1 is MDHEN and CDR2 is SYDVKM. This CDR3 has 12 amino acids. In nucleotides, the CDR3 is TGTGCCAGCAGCCCTTGGACAGGTGAGCAGTTCTTC. It yields the protein CASSPWTGEQFF. Full variable domain (missing parts from reference TRBV28 and TRBJ2-1): DVKVTQSSRYLVKRTGEKVFLECVQDMDHENMFWYRQDPGLGLRLIYFSYDVKMKEKGDIPEGYSVSREKKERFSLILESASTNQTSMYLCASSPWTGEQFFGPGTRLTVL.

This clone is a singleton in its sample. The V gene is TRBV28, the J gene TRBJ1-5; D is ambiguous. V was cut by 9 bases and J by 9 bases, with 15 bases left in between. The CDR3 spans 12 residues. Germline assignment: CDR1 MDHEN and CDR2 SYDVKM. The CDR3: CASCVGARPQHF. CDR3 in DNA: TGTGCCAGTTGTGTGGGTGCAAGGCCCCAGCATTTT.

The CDR3 here is CASSSLSLAPRLGNEQFF. The CDR3 nucleotides read TGTGCCAGCAGTTCCCTTTCACTAGCGCCCCGATTGGGAAATGAGCAGTTCTTC. V and J are TRBV27 and TRBJ2-1; 7 bases map to TRBD2. The CDR3 length is 18 residues. CDR1 MNHEY and CDR2 SMNVEV come from the germline V gene (reference sequence). J was trimmed by 7 bases and V by 4 bases; bases with no gene match: 19.

CDR3 in amino acids: CASSPLEQYNEQFF. The CDR3 DNA reads TGTGCCAGCTCACCACTAGAGCAGTACAATGAGCAGTTCTTC. The rearrangement links TRBV18 to TRBJ2-1; D remains ambiguous. Trimming took off 1 base at V and 4 bases at J, with 8 bases between the two ends. The CDR3 is 14 amino acids. Germline V lookup: CDR1 KGHSH, CDR2 LQKENI. The whole variable domain, filled in from reference TRBV18 and TRBJ2-1, reads NAGVMQNPRHLVRRRGQEARLRCSPMKGHSHVYWYRQLPEEGLKFMVYLQKENIIDESGMPKERFSAEFPKEGPSILRIQQVVRGDSAAYFCASSPLEQYNEQFFGPGTRLTVL.

The rearrangement joins TRBV30 to TRBJ1-6; D is uncertain. This CDR3 is built from 13 residues. From germline, CDR1 is GTSNPN and CDR2 SVGIG (reference sequence). The V end lost 4 bases, the J end lost 8 bases, and 12 bases lay between the germline ends. The CDR3 region has the DNA TGTGCCTGGAACCGGGGAGAGCATTCACCCCTCCACTTT. Its translation is CAWNRGEHSPLHF.

The chain combines TRBV3-1 (or the pseudogene TRBV3-2) with TRBJ2-1, with 11 positions matching TRBD2. The germline gives CDR1 LGHDT, CDR2 YNNKEL (reference sequence). The CDR3 is 18 amino acids. V shed 3 bases, J shed 0 bases, and the junction held 7 bases outside the gene matches. The CDR3: CASSQGLAVLSSYNEQFF. CDR3 in DNA: TGTGCCAGCAGCCAGGGACTAGCGGTCCTAAGCTCCTACAATGAGCAGTTCTTC.

V and J are TRBV19 and TRBJ2-1, with D unresolved. The CDR3 has 15 residues. Germline CDR1 reads LNHDA; CDR2 reads SQIVND (reference sequence). Trimming took off 2 bases at V and 0 bases at J, with 8 bases between the two ends. The chain's CDR3 is CASSIRFHSYNEQFF. DNA of the CDR3: TGTGCCAGTAGTATAAGATTCCACTCCTACAATGAGCAGTTCTTC.

The chain uses TRBV7-2 and TRBJ2-1; TRBD2 aligns across 8 bases. Germline CDR1 SGHTA, CDR2 FQGNSA. This CDR3 has 15 amino acids. V dropped 2 bases and J dropped 2; count of bases not matched to a gene: 2. In DNA, the CDR3 is TGTGCCAGCAGCTTAAGCGGGAGCACCTACAATGAGCAGTTCTTC. Its protein product is CASSLSGSTYNEQFF.

The CDR3 is CASSHGTGEYEQYF. CDR3 DNA sequence: TGTGCCAGCAGCCACGGGACAGGGGAGTACGAGCAGTACTTC. The V and J genes are TRBV11-3 and TRBJ2-7; TRBD1 aligns across 10 bases. Germline V lookup: CDR1 SGHNT, CDR2 YENEEA. The V segment lost 5 bases and the J segment 4 bases; nucleotides outside the gene matches: 5. CDR3 length: 14 residues. The complete variable domain, with remaining parts taken from reference TRBV11-3 and TRBJ2-7, reads EAGVVQSPRYKIIEKKQPVAFWCNPISGHNTLYWYLQNLGQGPELLIRYENEEAVDDSQLPKDRFSAERLKGVDSTLKIQPAELGDSAVYLCASSHGTGEYEQYFGPGTRLTVT.

The V gene is TRBV4-3, the J gene TRBJ1-4; D is possibly TRBD1 (5 bases). V was shortened by 0 bases and J by 8 bases, with 13 bases between the two germline ends. The germline V gene encodes CDR1 LGHNA and CDR2 YSLEER. The CDR3 sequence is 15 residues long. CDR3 sequence reads: CASSQDPDITEKLFF. In nucleotides, the CDR3 is TGCGCCAGCAGCCAAGATCCGGACATAACCGAAAAACTGTTTTTT.

This rearrangement joins TRBV7-3 to TRBJ1-2; 8 bases align to TRBD1. The CDR3 is 16 residues long. V shed 2 bases, J shed 0 bases, and the junction held 5 bases outside the gene matches. Germline V gives CDR1 SGHTA, CDR2 FQGTGA. The CDR3 region is CASSLLTGGSNYGYTF. As DNA, the CDR3 is TGTGCCAGCAGCTTACTAACAGGGGGATCTAACTATGGCTACACCTTC.

V gene TRBV7-3 combines with J gene TRBJ2-1; 12 bases match TRBD2. V trimming: 5 bases; J trimming: 6 bases; junction bases outside the gene matches: 5. This CDR3 has 15 residues. The germline gives CDR1 SGHTA, CDR2 FQGTGA. CDR3 in amino acids: CASSLAGGPGNEQFF. CDR3 in DNA: TGTGCCAGCAGCCTAGCGGGAGGGCCGGGCAATGAGCAGTTCTTC.

The rearrangement links TRBV19 to TRBJ2-7; 9 bases fit TRBD1. Germline V CDR1 and CDR2: LNHDA, SQIVND (reference sequence). The trim removed 6 bases at V and 5 bases at J, leaving 11 bases unmatched. CDR3 length: 15 amino acids. The CDR3 spells CASRPRTGVGNEQYF. The CDR3 nucleotides are TGTGCCAGTAGGCCCCGGACAGGGGTCGGTAACGAGCAGTACTTC. Full variable domain (outside the CDR3, taken from reference TRBV19 and TRBJ2-7): DGGITQSPKYLFRKEGQNVTLSCEQNLNHDAMYWYRQDPGQGLRLIYYSQIVNDFQKGDIAEGYSVSREKKESFPLTVTSAQKNPTAFYLCASRPRTGVGNEQYFGPGTRLTVT.

V and J are TRBV3-1 (or the pseudogene TRBV3-2) and TRBJ2-2; 11 bases are a match to TRBD2. This CDR3 contains 15 residues. V lost 4 bases to trimming and J lost 4 bases; unmatched junction nucleotides: 2. Germline V gene sequence: CDR1 LGHDT, CDR2 YNNKEL (reference sequence). Written as DNA, the CDR3 is TGTGCCAGCAGCCGGACTAGCGGGCCCACCGGGGAGCTGTTTTTT. This sequence encodes CASSRTSGPTGELFF.

The V and J genes are TRBV5-1 and TRBJ2-3, with 12 nucleotides matching TRBD2. Looked up from germline, CDR1 is SGHRS and CDR2 is YFSETQ. The CDR3 has 16 residues. V gave up 4 bases and J gave up 4 bases; unmatched junction bases: 7. DNA of the CDR3: TGCGCCAGCAGCCGTCGTCTAGCGGGAGGGCCAGATACGCAGTATTTT. This sequence encodes CASSRRLAGGPDTQYF.

V usage is TRBV7-9 and J usage is TRBJ2-3, with D hard to call. Germline CDR1 is SEHNR and CDR2 is FQNEAQ (reference sequence). The length of the CDR3 is 16 residues. V lost 3 bases to trimming and J lost 4 bases, with 17 bases between them. The CDR3 region is CASSFDWATHADTQYF. The CDR3 DNA sequence: TGTGCCAGCAGCTTTGATTGGGCGACACACGCAGATACGCAGTATTTT.

This clone was seen once. This chain joins TRBV9 and TRBJ2-1; 8 bases match TRBD2. The ends lost 0 bases at V and 9 bases at J; junction bases unmatched: 8. The CDR3 spans 15 residues. In germline, CDR1 is SGDLS, CDR2 YYNGEE. Here the CDR3 DNA reads TGTGCCAGCAGCGTAGAAGGGACTAGTTCAGGTGAGCAGTTCTTC. Its translation is CASSVEGTSSGEQFF.

The V call is TRBV7-8, the J call TRBJ2-3; D not resolved. The CDR3 contains 14 residues. The germline gives CDR1 SGHVS, CDR2 FQNEAQ. The ends were cut back, 3 bases at V and 6 bases at J, with 13 bases in the middle. The CDR3 reads CASSFRFFVDTQYF. The CDR3 DNA follows: TGTGCCAGCAGCTTCCGCTTTTTTGTGGATACGCAGTATTTT.

The chain uses TRBV5-1 and TRBJ2-7, with 8 nucleotides matching TRBD2. Germline V gene sequence: CDR1 SGHRS, CDR2 YFSETQ. CDR3 size: 17 residues. Germline trimming cut 2 bases from V and 7 bases from J; bases unmatched to any gene: 17. The CDR3, as DNA: TGCGCCAGCAGCTTCTTGAGTTCGAGCGGGAGAGTAGAGGAGCAGTACTTC. Its protein is CASSFLSSSGRVEEQYF.

This clone has a single count. V is TRBV3-1 (or the pseudogene TRBV3-2) and J is TRBJ2-3; D might be TRBD1 or TRBD2, each matching 5 bases. The CDR3 runs 15 residues. V was pared by 6 bases and J by 1 base, with 14 bases between. CDR1 and CDR2 (germline): LGHDT, YNNKEL (reference sequence). The CDR3 is CASRLAGSGTDTQYF. DNA for the CDR3: TGTGCCAGCAGGCTAGCAGGGTCGGGCACAGATACGCAGTATTTT.

The chain employs TRBV19 and TRBJ2-3; 9 positions agree with TRBD2. The CDR3 has 16 residues. The germline V gene has CDR1 LNHDA and CDR2 SQIVND (reference sequence). J gave up 2 bases and V 5 bases, and 8 bases lay outside the gene matches. CDR3 coding DNA: TGTGCCAGTAGTCCGGGACTAGCAGCTATCACAGATACGCAGTATTTT. It encodes CASSPGLAAITDTQYF.